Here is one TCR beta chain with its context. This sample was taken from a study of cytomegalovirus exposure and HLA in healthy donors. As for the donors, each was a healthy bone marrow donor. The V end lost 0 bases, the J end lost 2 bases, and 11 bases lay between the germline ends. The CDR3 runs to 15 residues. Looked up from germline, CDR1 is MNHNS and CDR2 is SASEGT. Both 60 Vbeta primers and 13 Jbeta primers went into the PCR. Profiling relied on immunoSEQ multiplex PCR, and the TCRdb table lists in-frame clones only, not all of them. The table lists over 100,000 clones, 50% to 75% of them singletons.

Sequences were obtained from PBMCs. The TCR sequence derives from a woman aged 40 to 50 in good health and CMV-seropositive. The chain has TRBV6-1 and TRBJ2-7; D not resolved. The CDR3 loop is CASSEALGPTYEQYF. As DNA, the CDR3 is TGTGCCAGCAGTGAAGCGCTGGGCCCCACCTACGAGCAGTACTTC.